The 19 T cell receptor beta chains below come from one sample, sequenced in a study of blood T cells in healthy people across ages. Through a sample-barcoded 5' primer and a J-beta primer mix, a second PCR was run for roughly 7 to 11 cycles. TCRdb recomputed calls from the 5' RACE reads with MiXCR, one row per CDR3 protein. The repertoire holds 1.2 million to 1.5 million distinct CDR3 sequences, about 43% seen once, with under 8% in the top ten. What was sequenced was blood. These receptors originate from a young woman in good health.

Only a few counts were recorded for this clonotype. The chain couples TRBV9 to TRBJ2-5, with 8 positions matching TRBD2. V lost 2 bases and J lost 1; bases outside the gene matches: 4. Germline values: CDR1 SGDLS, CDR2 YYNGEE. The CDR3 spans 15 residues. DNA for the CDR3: TGTGCCAGCAGCGTCTTTACTAGCGGCCAAGAGACCCAGTACTTC. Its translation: CASSVFTSGQETQYF.

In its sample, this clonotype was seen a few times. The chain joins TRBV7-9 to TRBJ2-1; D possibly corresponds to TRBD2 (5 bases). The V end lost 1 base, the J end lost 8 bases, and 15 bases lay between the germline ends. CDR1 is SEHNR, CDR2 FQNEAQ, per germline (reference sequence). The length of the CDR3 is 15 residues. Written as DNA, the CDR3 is TGTGCCAGCAGCTTAGATGCGGGCGCTGGTGATGAGCAGTTCTTC. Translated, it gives CASSLDAGAGDEQFF.

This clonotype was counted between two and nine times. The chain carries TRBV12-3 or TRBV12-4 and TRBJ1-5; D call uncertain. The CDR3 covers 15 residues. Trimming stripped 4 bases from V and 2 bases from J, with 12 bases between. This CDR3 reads CASSSGPTGNQPQHF. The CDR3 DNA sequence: TGTGCCAGCAGTTCCGGACCGACGGGCAATCAGCCCCAGCATTTT.

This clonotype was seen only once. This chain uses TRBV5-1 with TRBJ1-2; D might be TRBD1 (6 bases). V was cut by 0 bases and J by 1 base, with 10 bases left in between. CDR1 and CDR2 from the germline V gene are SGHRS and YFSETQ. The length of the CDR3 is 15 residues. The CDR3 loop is CASSLDRELNYGYTF. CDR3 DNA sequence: TGCGCCAGCAGCTTGGACAGGGAACTTAACTATGGCTACACCTTC.

The CDR3 region is CASRGTGGGQYF. The CDR3 nucleotides read TGTGCCAGCAGGGGGACAGGGGGCGGGCAGTACTTC. V gene TRBV6-5 combines with J gene TRBJ2-5; TRBD1 matches at 12 bases. Germline V gene lookup returns CDR1 MNHEY and CDR2 SVGAGI. V lost 6 bases and J lost 11; bases outside the gene matches: 4. The CDR3 contains 12 residues.

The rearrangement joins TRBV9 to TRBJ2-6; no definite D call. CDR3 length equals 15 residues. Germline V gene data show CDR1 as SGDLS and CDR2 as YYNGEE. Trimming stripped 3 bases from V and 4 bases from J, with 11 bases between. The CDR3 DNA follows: TGTGCCAGCAGCGCGAGAGAAGCCGGGGCCAACGTCCTGACTTTC. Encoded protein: CASSAREAGANVLTF.

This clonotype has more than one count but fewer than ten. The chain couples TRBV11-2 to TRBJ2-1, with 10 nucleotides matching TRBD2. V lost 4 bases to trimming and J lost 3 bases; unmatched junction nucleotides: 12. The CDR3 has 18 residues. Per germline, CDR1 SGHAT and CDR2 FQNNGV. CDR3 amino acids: CASSSERPAGGHYNEQFF. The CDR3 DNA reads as TGTGCCAGCAGCTCGGAACGCCCAGCGGGAGGGCACTACAATGAGCAGTTCTTC.

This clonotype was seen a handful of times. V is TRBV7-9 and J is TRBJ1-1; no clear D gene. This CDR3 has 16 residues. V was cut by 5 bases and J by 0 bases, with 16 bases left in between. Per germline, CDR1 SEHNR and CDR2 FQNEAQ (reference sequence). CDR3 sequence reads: CASSPVSGQLNTEAFF. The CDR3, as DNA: TGTGCCAGCAGCCCCGTGTCTGGGCAGTTGAACACTGAAGCTTTCTTT.

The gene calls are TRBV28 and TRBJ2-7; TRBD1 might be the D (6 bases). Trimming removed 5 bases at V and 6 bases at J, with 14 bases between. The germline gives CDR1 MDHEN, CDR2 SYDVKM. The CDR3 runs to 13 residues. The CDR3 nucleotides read TGTGCCAGCAGTCGACCACAGGGTACCGAGCAGTACTTC. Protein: CASSRPQGTEQYF.

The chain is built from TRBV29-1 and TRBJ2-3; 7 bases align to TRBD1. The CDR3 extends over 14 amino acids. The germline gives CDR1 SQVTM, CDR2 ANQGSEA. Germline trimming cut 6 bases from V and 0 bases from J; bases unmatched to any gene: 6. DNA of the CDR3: TGCAGCGTCAAGACGGGACAGAGCACAGATACGCAGTATTTT. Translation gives CSVKTGQSTDTQYF.

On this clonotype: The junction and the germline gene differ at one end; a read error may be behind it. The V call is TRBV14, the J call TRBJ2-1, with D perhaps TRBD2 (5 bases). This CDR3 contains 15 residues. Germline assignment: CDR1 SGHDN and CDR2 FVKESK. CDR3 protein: CTSSPGKTSYNEQFF. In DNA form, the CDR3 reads TGTACCAGCAGCCCGGGGAAGACCTCCTACAATGAGCAGTTCTTC. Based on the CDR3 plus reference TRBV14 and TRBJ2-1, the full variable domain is EAGVTQFPSHSVIEKGQTVTLRCDPISGHDNLYWYRRVMGKEIKFLLHFVKESKQDESGMPNNRFLAERTGGTYSTLKVQPAELEDSGVYFCTSSPGKTSYNEQFFGPGTRLTVL.

CDR3 loop: CATVRNTEAFF. DNA of the CDR3: TGTGCCACCGTACGGAACACTGAAGCTTTCTTT. The chain recombines TRBV6-1 with TRBJ1-1; D gene uncertain. Per the germline V gene, CDR1 is MNHNS and CDR2 is SASEGT. CDR3 length equals 11 residues. Trimming shortened V by 10 bases and J by 1 base, and 7 bases separated the two germline ends.

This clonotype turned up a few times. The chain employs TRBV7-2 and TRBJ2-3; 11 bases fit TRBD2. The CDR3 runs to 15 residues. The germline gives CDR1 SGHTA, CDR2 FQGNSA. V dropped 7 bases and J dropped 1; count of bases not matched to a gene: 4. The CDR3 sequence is CASTLLAGGTDTQYF. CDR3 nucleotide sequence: TGTGCCAGCACCCTACTAGCGGGGGGCACAGATACGCAGTATTTT.

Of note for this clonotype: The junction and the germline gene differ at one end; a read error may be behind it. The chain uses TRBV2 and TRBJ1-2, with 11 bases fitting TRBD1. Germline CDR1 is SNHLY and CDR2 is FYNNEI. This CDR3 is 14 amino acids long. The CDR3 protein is CVSNGQGATYGYTF. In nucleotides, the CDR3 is TGTGTCAGCAATGGACAGGGGGCAACCTATGGCTACACCTTC.

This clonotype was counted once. CDR3: CASTQTGSDTQYF. In DNA form, the CDR3 reads TGCGCCAGCACCCAGACGGGGTCAGATACGCAGTATTTT. This chain connects TRBV5-1 to TRBJ2-3; TRBD2 might be the D (5 bases). Trimming took 6 bases from V and 4 from J, leaving 12 bases between them. This CDR3 contains 13 residues. The germline V gene has CDR1 SGHRS and CDR2 YFSETQ.

CDR3 protein: CATSARNGNTIYF. The DNA for the CDR3 is TGTGCCACCAGTGCGCGGAATGGAAACACCATATATTTT. The chain carries TRBV24-1 and TRBJ1-3; D is unresolved. Trimming removed 5 bases from V and 3 bases from J, with 7 bases in between. Germline V gene data show CDR1 as KGHDR and CDR2 as SFDVKD. The CDR3 is 13 amino acids.

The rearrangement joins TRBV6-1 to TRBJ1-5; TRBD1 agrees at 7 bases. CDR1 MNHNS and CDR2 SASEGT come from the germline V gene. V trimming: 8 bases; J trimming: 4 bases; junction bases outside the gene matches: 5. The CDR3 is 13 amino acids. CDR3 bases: TGTGCCAGCTCTGGGACAGCAAATCAGCCCCAGCATTTT. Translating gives CASSGTANQPQHF.

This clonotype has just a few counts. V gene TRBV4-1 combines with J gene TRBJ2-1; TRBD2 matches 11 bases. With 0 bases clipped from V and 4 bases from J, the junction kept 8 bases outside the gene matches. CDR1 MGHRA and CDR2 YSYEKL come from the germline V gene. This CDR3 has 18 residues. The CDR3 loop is CASSQEAPGTSGYNEQFF. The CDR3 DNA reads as TGCGCCAGCAGCCAAGAGGCTCCCGGGACTAGCGGATACAATGAGCAGTTCTTC.

The CDR3, as DNA: TGTGCCAGCAGGAAAGAGCGCCAGAGCTCCTACGAGCAGTACTTC. This sequence encodes CASRKERQSSYEQYF. The chain couples TRBV2 to TRBJ2-7; D remains ambiguous. CDR3 size: 15 residues. V lost 6 bases and J lost 0, with 15 bases in between. Germline loops: CDR1 SNHLY, CDR2 FYNNEI.